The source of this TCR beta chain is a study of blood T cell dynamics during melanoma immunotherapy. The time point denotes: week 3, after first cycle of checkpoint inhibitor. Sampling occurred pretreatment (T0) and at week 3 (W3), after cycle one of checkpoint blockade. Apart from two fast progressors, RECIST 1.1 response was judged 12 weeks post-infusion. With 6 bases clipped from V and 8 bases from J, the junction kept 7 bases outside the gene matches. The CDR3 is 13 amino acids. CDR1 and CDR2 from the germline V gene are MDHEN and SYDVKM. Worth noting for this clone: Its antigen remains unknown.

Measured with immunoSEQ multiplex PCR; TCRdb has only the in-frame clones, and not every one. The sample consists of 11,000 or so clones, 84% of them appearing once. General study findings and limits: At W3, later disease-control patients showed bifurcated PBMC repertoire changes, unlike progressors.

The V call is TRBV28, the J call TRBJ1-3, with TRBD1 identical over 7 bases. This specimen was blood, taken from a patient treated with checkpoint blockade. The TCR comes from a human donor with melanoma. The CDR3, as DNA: TGTGCCAGCAGGAGTACAGGGGTGGACACCATATATTTT. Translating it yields CASRSTGVDTIYF.